This note documents a single TCR beta chain sequence. Its antigen is as yet unknown. Germline V CDR1 and CDR2: SGHAT, FQNNGV. V lost 2 bases, J lost 5 bases, and 4 bases lay in between. The length of the CDR3 is 11 residues. This entry is derived from a study of long-term antiretroviral therapy in people with HIV. Study results and limitations: Pre-ART expanded clones dominated the repertoire at every time point. Spans of CDR3 length were tighter for HIV repertoires than for controls.

Run at survey level, the immunoSEQ assay was version v3.0. The protocol was immunoSEQ multiplex PCR, while the TCRdb copy is restricted to in-frame clones and leaves out a portion. The sample holds around 29,000 clones, about 90% seen once. The material sequenced was unsorted PBMCs, taken 3.2 years before starting antiretroviral therapy. J is TRBJ2-7 and V is TRBV11-2; D is ambiguous. The source is a man between 45 and 60 years old with HIV. The CDR3 DNA reads as TGTGCCAGCAGCTTACTCCACGAGCAGTACTTC. This encodes CASSLLHEQYF.